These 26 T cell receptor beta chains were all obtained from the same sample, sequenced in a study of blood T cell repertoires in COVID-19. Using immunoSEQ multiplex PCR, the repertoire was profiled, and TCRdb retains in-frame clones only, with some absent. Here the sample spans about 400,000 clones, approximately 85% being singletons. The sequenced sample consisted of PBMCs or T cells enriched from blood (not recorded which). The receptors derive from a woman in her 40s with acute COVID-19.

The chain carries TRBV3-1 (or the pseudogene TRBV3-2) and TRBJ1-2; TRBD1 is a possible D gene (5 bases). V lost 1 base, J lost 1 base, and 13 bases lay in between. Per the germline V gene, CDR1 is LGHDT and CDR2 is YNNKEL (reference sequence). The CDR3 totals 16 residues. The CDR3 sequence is CASSQGQMSNNYGYTF. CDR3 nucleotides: TGTGCCAGCAGCCAAGGACAGATGAGCAATAACTATGGCTACACCTTC.

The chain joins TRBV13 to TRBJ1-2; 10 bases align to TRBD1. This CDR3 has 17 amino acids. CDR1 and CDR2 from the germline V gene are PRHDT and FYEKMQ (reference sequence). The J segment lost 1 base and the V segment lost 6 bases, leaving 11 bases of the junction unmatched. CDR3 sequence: CASSLRTGGTYNYGYTF. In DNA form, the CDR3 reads TGTGCCAGCAGTTTAAGGACAGGGGGAACCTATAACTATGGCTACACCTTC.

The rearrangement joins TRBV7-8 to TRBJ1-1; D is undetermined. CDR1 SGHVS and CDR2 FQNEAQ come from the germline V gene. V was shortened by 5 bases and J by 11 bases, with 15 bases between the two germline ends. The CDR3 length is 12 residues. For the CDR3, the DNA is TGTGCCAGCAGCCACGACCGGAGAACGGCTTTCTTT. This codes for CASSHDRRTAFF.

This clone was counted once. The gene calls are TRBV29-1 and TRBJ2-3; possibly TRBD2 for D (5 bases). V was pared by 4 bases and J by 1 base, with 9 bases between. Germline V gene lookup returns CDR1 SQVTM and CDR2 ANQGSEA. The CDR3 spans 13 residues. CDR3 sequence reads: CSVGLLGTDTQYF. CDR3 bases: TGCAGCGTTGGACTACTTGGCACAGATACGCAGTATTTT.

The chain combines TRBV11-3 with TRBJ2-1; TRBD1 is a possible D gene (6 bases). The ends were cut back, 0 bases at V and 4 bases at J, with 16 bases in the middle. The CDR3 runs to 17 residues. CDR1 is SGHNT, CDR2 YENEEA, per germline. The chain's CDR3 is CASSLDHSTGEYNEQFF. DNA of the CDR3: TGTGCCAGCAGCTTAGACCACTCGACAGGAGAGTACAATGAGCAGTTCTTC.

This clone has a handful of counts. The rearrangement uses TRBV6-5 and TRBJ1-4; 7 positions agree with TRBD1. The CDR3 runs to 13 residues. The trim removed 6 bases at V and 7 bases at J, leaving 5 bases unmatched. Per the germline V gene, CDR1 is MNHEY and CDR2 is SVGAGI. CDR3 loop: CASRPTGVEKLFF. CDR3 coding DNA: TGTGCCAGCAGACCTACAGGGGTTGAAAAACTGTTTTTT.

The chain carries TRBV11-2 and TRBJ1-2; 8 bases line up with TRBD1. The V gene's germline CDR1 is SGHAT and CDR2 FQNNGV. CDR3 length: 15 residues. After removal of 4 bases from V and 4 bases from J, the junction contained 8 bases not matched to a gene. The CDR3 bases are TGTGCCAGCAGCTCGCCGGAGGACAGGGCCTATGGCTACACCTTC. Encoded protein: CASSSPEDRAYGYTF.

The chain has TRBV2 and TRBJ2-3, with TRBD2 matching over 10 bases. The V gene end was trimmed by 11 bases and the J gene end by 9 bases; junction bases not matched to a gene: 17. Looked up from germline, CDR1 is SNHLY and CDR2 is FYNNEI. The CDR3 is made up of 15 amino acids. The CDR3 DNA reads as TGTGCCCCACACCAAGTAAGGACTAGCGGAGGAACGCAGTATTTT. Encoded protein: CAPHQVRTSGGTQYF.

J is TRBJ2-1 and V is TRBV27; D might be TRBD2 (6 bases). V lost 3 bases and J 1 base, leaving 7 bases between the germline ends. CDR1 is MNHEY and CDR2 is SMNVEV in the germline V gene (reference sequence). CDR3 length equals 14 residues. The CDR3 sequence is CASSFGGSYNEQFF. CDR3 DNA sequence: TGTGCCAGCAGTTTCGGGGGTTCCTACAATGAGCAGTTCTTC.

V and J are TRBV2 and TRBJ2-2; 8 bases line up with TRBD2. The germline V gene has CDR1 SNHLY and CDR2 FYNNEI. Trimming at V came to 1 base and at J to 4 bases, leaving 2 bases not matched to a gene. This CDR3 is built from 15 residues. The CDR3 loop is CASSEVAGSTGELFF. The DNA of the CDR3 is TGTGCCAGCAGTGAAGTAGCGGGGAGCACCGGGGAGCTGTTTTTT.

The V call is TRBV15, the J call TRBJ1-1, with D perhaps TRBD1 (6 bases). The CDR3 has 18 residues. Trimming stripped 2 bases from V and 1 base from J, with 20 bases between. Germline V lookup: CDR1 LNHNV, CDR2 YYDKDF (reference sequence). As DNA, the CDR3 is TGTGCCACCAGCAGACCAATATCGGGAGGCAGGGGGAACACTGAAGCTTTCTTT. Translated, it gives CATSRPISGGRGNTEAFF.

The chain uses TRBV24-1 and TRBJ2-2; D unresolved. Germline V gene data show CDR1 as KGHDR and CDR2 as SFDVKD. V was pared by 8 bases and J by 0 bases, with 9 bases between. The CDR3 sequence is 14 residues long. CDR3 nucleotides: TGTGCCACCACCTCTAGTCCGAACACCGGGGAGCTGTTTTTT. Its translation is CATTSSPNTGELFF.

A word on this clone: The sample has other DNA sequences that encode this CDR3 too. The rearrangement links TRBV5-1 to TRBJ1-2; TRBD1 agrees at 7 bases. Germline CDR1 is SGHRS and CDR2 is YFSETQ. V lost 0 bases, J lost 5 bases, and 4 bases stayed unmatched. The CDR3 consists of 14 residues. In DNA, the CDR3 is TGCGCCAGCAGCTTGGGGGACAGAGATTATGGCTACACCTTC. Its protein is CASSLGDRDYGYTF.

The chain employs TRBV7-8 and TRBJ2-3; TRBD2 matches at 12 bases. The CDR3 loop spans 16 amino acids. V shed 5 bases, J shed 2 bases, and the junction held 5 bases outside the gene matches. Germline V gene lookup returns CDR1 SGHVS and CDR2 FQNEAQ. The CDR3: CASSTLAGGSTDTQYF. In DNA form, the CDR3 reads TGTGCCAGCAGCACACTAGCGGGGGGCTCCACAGATACGCAGTATTTT.

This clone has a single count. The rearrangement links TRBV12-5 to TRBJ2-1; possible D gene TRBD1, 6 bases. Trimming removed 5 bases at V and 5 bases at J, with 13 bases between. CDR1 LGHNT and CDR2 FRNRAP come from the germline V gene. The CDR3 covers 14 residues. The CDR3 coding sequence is TGTGCTAGTGGTCCAGGGGACATAGACAATGAGCAGTTCTTC. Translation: CASGPGDIDNEQFF.

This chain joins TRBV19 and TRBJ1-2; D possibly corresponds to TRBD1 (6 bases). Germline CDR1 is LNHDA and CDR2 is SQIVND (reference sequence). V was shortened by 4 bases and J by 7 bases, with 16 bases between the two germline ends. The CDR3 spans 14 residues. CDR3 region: CASSTTQGYRGYTF. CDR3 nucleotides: TGTGCCAGTAGTACAACACAGGGATATCGTGGCTACACCTTC.

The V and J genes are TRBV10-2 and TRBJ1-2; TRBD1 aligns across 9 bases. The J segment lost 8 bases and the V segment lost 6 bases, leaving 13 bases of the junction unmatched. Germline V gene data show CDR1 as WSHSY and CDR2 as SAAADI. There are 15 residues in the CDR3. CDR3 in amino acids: CASSSGTGNCGGYTF. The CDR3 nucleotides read TGCGCCAGCAGCTCCGGGACAGGGAATTGTGGGGGCTACACCTTC.

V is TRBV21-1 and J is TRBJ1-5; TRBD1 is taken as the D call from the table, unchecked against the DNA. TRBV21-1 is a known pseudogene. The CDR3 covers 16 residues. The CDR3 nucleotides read TGTGCCAGCAGCGCCCGGGACAGGGCCCGGGATCAGCCCCAGCATTTT. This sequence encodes CASSARDRARDQPQHF.

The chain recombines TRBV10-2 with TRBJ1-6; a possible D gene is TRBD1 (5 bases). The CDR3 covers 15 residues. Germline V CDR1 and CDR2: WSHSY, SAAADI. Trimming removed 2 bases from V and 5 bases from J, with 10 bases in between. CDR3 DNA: TGCGCCAGCAGTGAGACCAGGGTGGATAATTCACCCCTCCACTTT. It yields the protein CASSETRVDNSPLHF.

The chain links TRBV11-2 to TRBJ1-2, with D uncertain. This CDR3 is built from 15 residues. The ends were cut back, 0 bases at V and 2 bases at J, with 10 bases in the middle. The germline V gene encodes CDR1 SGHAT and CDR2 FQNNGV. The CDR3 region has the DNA TGTGCCAGCAGCTTAGATGGCCGAACGAACTATGGCTACACCTTC. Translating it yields CASSLDGRTNYGYTF.

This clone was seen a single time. The CDR3 bases are TGTGCCAGCAGCGGACAACAGGGGGCCTATGGCTACACCTTC. Translating it yields CASSGQQGAYGYTF. This chain links TRBV7-9 with TRBJ1-2; 9 bases align to TRBD1. The CDR3 runs 14 residues. V trimming: 5 bases; J trimming: 4 bases; junction bases outside the gene matches: 5. Germline V gene sequence: CDR1 SEHNR, CDR2 FQNEAQ (reference sequence).

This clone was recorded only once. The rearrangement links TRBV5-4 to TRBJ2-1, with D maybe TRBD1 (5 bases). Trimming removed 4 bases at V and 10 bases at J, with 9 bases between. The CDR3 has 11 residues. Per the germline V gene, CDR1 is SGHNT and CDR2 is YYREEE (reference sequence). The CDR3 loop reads CASSRGLEQFF. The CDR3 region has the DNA TGTGCCAGCAGCAGGGGCTTAGAGCAGTTCTTC.

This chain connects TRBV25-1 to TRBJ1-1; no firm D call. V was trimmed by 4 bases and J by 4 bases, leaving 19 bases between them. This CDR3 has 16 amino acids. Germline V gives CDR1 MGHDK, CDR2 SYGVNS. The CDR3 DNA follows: TGTGCCAGCAGTGGGCGGGTCCCCCCTGCGGGCACTGAAGCTTTCTTT. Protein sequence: CASSGRVPPAGTEAFF.

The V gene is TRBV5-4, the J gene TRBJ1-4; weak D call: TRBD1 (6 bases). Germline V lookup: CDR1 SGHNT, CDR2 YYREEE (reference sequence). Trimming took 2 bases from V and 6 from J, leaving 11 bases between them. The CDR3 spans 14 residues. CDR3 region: CASSFGGAHEKLFF. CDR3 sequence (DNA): TGTGCCAGCAGCTTCGGGGGGGCACATGAAAAACTGTTTTTT.

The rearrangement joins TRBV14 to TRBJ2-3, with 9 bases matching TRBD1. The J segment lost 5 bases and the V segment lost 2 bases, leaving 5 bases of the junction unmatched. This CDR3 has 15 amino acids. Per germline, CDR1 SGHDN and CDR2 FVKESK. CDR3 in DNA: TGTGCCAGCAGCCAACACAGGGGGCAAAGAGATACGCAGTATTTT. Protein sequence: CASSQHRGQRDTQYF.

Written as DNA, the CDR3 is TGCAGTGCAGCAGGGGGGTACGAGCAGTACTTC. Its protein is CSAAGGYEQYF. V and J are TRBV20-1 and TRBJ2-7; possible D gene TRBD1, 7 bases. The CDR3 has 11 amino acids. V gave up 6 bases and J gave up 4 bases, with 10 bases separating them. CDR1 is DFQATT, CDR2 SNEGSKA, per germline (reference sequence).